This T cell receptor beta chain derives from a study of T cell repertoires in cytomegalovirus infection. For the study at large: From public TCR beta signatures came an indication of both CMV infection and matching HLA type. General study results and limits: Adding up the frequency of public TCR beta families identified people who carried CMV plus the relevant HLA. Ex vivo responses were dominated by HLA-C-restricted CMV-specific TCR beta clonotypes.

This clonotype was detected a few times. The antigen is unknown. MiXCR, run by TCRdb on the reads, gives a single entry per CDR3 protein. The sample holds 300,000 to 400,000 distinct CDR3 sequences, about 27% seen once. The germline CDR1 and CDR2 sequences are SGHTA and FQGNSA. This CDR3 is 17 amino acids long. The V and J ends lost 5 bases and 4 bases respectively, with 23 bases between them. The chain joins TRBV7-2 to TRBJ1-2; D not resolved. Source: cultured PBMCs, taken from culture after CMV antigen stimulation. The sequence was collected from a human donor in good health (CMV status not recorded). Some clones in this sample may be carry-over from other donors' samples. CDR3 DNA: TGTGCCAGCAGCCCATCGGACGGACCGCCCGTTACCTATGGCTACACCTTC. Translation gives CASSPSDGPPVTYGYTF.